Listed below are T cell receptor beta chains from one sample, sequenced in a study of CD8 T cells in Susac syndrome. TCRdb re-called the immunoSEQ multiplex PCR reads through MiXCR, storing one row per CDR3 protein. Of around 230,000 distinct CDR3 sequences listed, 90% to 96% were seen once; the top ten hold 0.1%. Source material: CD4+ T cells from PBMCs. These receptors all stem from a human donor with Susac syndrome. Each CDR3 is given with its conserved first and last residue. A D gene is named only where the DNA matches it firmly. Clone size is shown for a subset of rows, as once, few, many or a class of expanded clone.

d_gene	abundance	v_gene	j_gene	CDR3aa	CDR3nt
TRBD1	-	TRBV12-3/TRBV12-4	TRBJ1-5	CASSQGGAEVSNQPQHF	TGTGCCAGCAGTCAGGGGGGAGCCGAAGTGAGCAATCAGCCCCAGCATTTT
-	-	TRBV5-1	TRBJ1-4	CASSLLNEKLFF	TGCGCCAGCAGCTTACTTAATGAAAAACTGTTTTTT
-	-	TRBV12-3/TRBV12-4	TRBJ2-5	CASSHPQETQYF	TGTGCCAGCAGTCACCCCCAGGAGACCCAGTACTTC
TRBD1	-	TRBV18	TRBJ1-3	CASSPSTGTAGNTIYF	TGTGCCAGCTCGCCATCAACCGGGACAGCTGGAAACACCATATATTTT
-	-	TRBV29-1	TRBJ2-3	CSVEPRSTDTQYF	TGCAGCGTTGAACCTAGAAGCACAGATACGCAGTATTTT
-	-	TRBV29-1	TRBJ2-1	CSVSHSSYNEQFF	TGCAGCGTTTCACACAGCTCCTACAATGAGCAGTTCTTC
TRBD1	-	TRBV5-1	TRBJ1-2	CASSLGQGKPSSGYTF	TGCGCCAGCAGCTTGGGACAGGGAAAACCCTCTAGTGGCTACACCTTC
-	-	TRBV30	TRBJ1-3	CAWSPQLGNTIYF	TGTGCCTGGAGTCCACAGCTTGGAAACACCATATATTTT
-	-	TRBV29-1	TRBJ2-6	CSVGDGTSGANVLTF	TGCAGCGTGGGAGATGGTACTTCTGGGGCCAACGTCCTGACTTTC
TRBD1	-	TRBV4-2	TRBJ1-2	CASSQDSPGGGHF	TGTGCCAGCAGCCAAGATTCCCCAGGGGGCGGCCACTTC
-	few	TRBV27	TRBJ2-7	CASSLTPSYEQYF	TGTGCCAGCAGTTTAACCCCCTCCTACGAGCAGTACTTC
TRBD1	-	TRBV5-4	TRBJ2-7	CASSLTGEGEQYF	TGTGCCAGCAGCTTGACAGGGGAAGGCGAGCAGTACTTC
-	-	TRBV9	TRBJ2-7	CASSVRSSTYEQYF	TGTGCCAGCAGCGTACGGAGTAGTACCTACGAGCAGTACTTC
-	-	TRBV4-2	TRBJ2-7	CASSPEEQAERAYEQYF	TGTGCCAGCAGCCCAGAGGAGCAAGCGGAGAGGGCCTACGAGCAGTACTTC
TRBD1	-	TRBV5-1	TRBJ1-2	CASSIQGALDGYTF	TGCGCCAGCAGCATACAGGGGGCTCTCGATGGCTACACCTTC
-	-	TRBV30	TRBJ2-7	CAWSAAYEQYF	TGTGCCTGGAGTGCAGCCTACGAGCAGTACTTC
TRBD2	-	TRBV6-5	TRBJ2-5	CASSWTSGTETQYF	TGTGCCAGCAGCTGGACTAGCGGGACGGAGACCCAGTACTTC
-	-	TRBV28	TRBJ1-1	CASSLGPWAGTMNTEAFF	TGTGCCAGCAGTTTAGGGCCTTGGGCGGGAACCATGAACACTGAAGCTTTCTTT
-	-	TRBV24-1	TRBJ2-1	CATTGTEYNEQFF	TGTGCCACCACCGGGACGGAATACAATGAGCAGTTCTTC
-	-	TRBV7-9	TRBJ1-2	CASSLSRNYGYTF	TGTGCCAGCAGCTTAAGCAGGAACTATGGCTACACCTTC
-	once	TRBV18	TRBJ1-2	CAETATTRVYPGSGYTF	TGTGCAGAGACAGCAACCACTCGAGTGTATCCCGGTAGTGGCTACACCTTC
-	-	TRBV21-1	TRBJ2-7	CASTKDRGSYEQYF	TGTGCCAGCACCAAGGACAGGGGGTCGTACGAGCAGTACTTC
-	-	TRBV29-1	TRBJ2-1	CSVGLYNEQFF	TGCAGCGTTGGACTTTACAATGAGCAGTTCTTC
-	-	TRBV30	TRBJ2-7	CAWSSGLANSYEQYF	TGTGCCTGGAGTAGTGGGCTAGCGAACTCCTACGAGCAGTACTTC
TRBD2	-	TRBV2	TRBJ2-4	CASTLAGRGIQYF	TGTGCCAGCACGTTAGCGGGTAGGGGCATTCAGTACTTC
TRBD2	few	TRBV7-7	TRBJ2-1	CASSPTGGSYNEQFF	TGTGCTAGCAGCCCGACCGGGGGGTCCTACAATGAGCAGTTCTTC
-	-	TRBV7-8	TRBJ2-7	CASSFDRTVSYEQYF	TGTGCCAGCAGCTTCGATCGGACAGTCTCCTACGAGCAGTACTTC
TRBD1	-	TRBV3-1	TRBJ2-6	CASSLQGAGANVLTF	TGTGCCAGCAGCCTCCAGGGGGCTGGGGCCAACGTCCTGACTTTC
-	-	TRBV7-3	TRBJ2-2	CASSSTLNTGELFF	TGTGCCAGCAGCTCGACATTGAACACCGGGGAGCTGTTTTTT
-	once	TRBV5-4	TRBJ2-5	CASSPAGGTQYF	TGTGCCAGCAGCCCCGCCGGTGGGACCCAGTACTTC
TRBD1	-	TRBV20-1	TRBJ1-1	CRDRGGTEAFF	TGCAGGGACAGGGGTGGGACTGAAGCTTTCTTT
-	-	TRBV3-1	TRBJ2-5	CASSPSGPSETQYF	TGTGCCAGCAGCCCCTCGGGTCCTAGCGAGACCCAGTACTTC
-	-	TRBV7-9	TRBJ1-4	CASSLDLGEKLFF	TGTGCCAGCAGCTTAGACCTCGGAGAAAAACTGTTTTTT
-	-	TRBV7-9	TRBJ1-1	CASTVQGSSEAFF	TGTGCCAGCACCGTTCAGGGTTCGTCGGAAGCTTTCTTT
-	once	TRBV7-9	TRBJ2-1	CASSTYRVVVNEQFF	TGTGCCAGCAGCACTTACAGGGTGGTGGTCAATGAGCAGTTCTTC
-	once	TRBV5-4	TRBJ2-1	CASSLEQKGEQFF	TGTGCCAGCAGCTTGGAGCAAAAGGGCGAGCAGTTCTTC
TRBD2	-	TRBV4-1	TRBJ2-3	CASSQVRASGRKGTDTQYF	TGCGCCAGCAGCCAAGTCAGGGCTAGCGGGAGGAAGGGCACAGATACGCAGTATTTT
-	-	TRBV12-5	TRBJ1-1	CASGSLPTGHTEAFF	TGTGCTAGTGGTTCCCTACCGACGGGTCACACTGAAGCTTTCTTT
-	-	TRBV5-4	TRBJ1-4	CASSLGGPRTNEKLFF	TGTGCCAGCAGCTTGGGGGGACCTCGAACTAATGAAAAACTGTTTTTT
TRBD1	-	TRBV29-1	TRBJ1-2	CSATGGEDGYTF	TGCAGCGCTACAGGGGGCGAGGATGGCTACACCTTC
-	-	TRBV20-1	TRBJ1-2	CSAIISNYGYTF	TGCAGTGCTATTATCTCCAACTATGGCTACACCTTC
-	-	TRBV7-3	TRBJ2-1	CASSEPAGGGGGGEQFF	TGTGCCAGCAGCGAACCTGCAGGGGGCGGCGGCGGGGGTGAGCAGTTCTTC
TRBD2	-	TRBV5-4	TRBJ2-4	CASSSPQLAGDAKNIQYF	TGTGCCAGCAGCTCACCCCAGCTAGCGGGAGATGCCAAAAACATTCAGTACTTC
TRBD2	-	TRBV14	TRBJ2-7	CASAGARTPTYF	TGTGCCAGCGCGGGAGCCCGGACTCCTACTTACTTC
TRBD1	-	TRBV18	TRBJ1-1	CASSPDVAGGEAFF	TGTGCCAGCTCACCAGACGTGGCAGGGGGTGAAGCTTTCTTT
TRBD2	-	TRBV7-3	TRBJ2-1	CASSSVGLAGRNEQFF	TGTGCCAGCAGCTCTGTGGGACTAGCGGGTAGGAATGAGCAGTTCTTC